Listed below are T cell receptor beta chains from one sample, sequenced in a study of control samples from healthy donors and cancer patients. Method: immunoSEQ multiplex PCR; TCRdb's copy keeps in-frame clones and lacks some. Altogether roughly 170,000 clones are present, about 90% being singletons, with the ten largest covering nearly 5%. Sequencing was carried out using blood. Receptor source: a woman in her thirties in good health. CDR3s include the opening cysteine and the closing phenylalanine or tryptophan. The order of the fields is V gene, D gene, clone size, J gene, CDR3 DNA, CDR3 protein. D genes are given only for firm matches. Not all rows give a size; the values are once, few, many and, for expanded clones, a class.

TRBV30,-,-,TRBJ1-2,TGTGCCTGGAGTGTCAGGAGCCTCTTATACTATGGCTACACCTTC,CAWSVRSLLYYGYTF
TRBV11-3,TRBD2,-,TRBJ2-3,TGTGCCAGCAGCCAGACCTCGGGGGGTACGCAGTATTTT,CASSQTSGGTQYF
TRBV7-9,-,-,TRBJ2-7,TGTGCCAGCAGCCCCCCAGAAGGTCGCCTTTACGAGCAGTACTTC,CASSPPEGRLYEQYF
TRBV7-9,-,once,TRBJ1-2,TGTGCCAGCAGTCGGGACTATGGCTACACCTTC,CASSRDYGYTF
TRBV29-1,TRBD2,-,TRBJ2-5,TGCAGCGTTGAAGGCGGGAGAATTGAGACCCAGTACTTC,CSVEGGRIETQYF
TRBV5-5,-,-,TRBJ2-5,TGTGCCAGCAGCCGTACCGGGGCCGACCTCCAAGAGACCCAGTACTTC,CASSRTGADLQETQYF
TRBV5-6,TRBD2,few,TRBJ2-3,TGTGCCAGCAGCTTAACGGGGGGGTACACAGATACGCAGTATTTT,CASSLTGGYTDTQYF
TRBV4-2,-,-,TRBJ2-5,TGTGCCAGCAGCCAAGAGTTCGGGGGGACCCAGTACTTC,CASSQEFGGTQYF
TRBV19,-,-,TRBJ1-1,TGTGCCAGTAGTATCGGACCGTTGAACACTGAAGCTTTCTTT,CASSIGPLNTEAFF
TRBV6-1,TRBD1,-,TRBJ2-7,TGTGCCAGCAGTGAAAGACAGGGGGGGTCCTACGAGCAGTACTTC,CASSERQGGSYEQYF
TRBV19,TRBD1,-,TRBJ1-1,TGTGCCAGAAACTTACAGGGGGCGCGGGGCACTGAAGCTTTCTTT,CARNLQGARGTEAFF
TRBV19,-,few,TRBJ1-5,TGTGCCAGTAGTATGACCCGCAATCAGCCCCAGCATTTT,CASSMTRNQPQHF
TRBV1,-,-,TRBJ2-5,TGCACCAGCAGCCAAGATAAGGGACTAGCGGGAGCGCCCATGGAGACCCAGTACTTC,CTSSQDKGLAGAPMETQYF
TRBV28,TRBD2,-,TRBJ2-7,TGTGCCAGCCCACCTCCTAGCGGAGCGAGCTCCTACGAGCAGTACTTC,CASPPPSGASSYEQYF
TRBV27,-,-,TRBJ1-1,TGTGCCAGCAGTTTATCCTTGGGGGTCGGGTACACTGAAGCTTTCTTT,CASSLSLGVGYTEAFF
TRBV28,-,-,TRBJ2-3,TGTGCCAGCAGTTCTGGTGGCGCAGATACGCAGTATTTT,CASSSGGADTQYF
TRBV2,-,-,TRBJ1-5,TGTGCCAGCAGTGAAGATCCTCCAGGGGTGGATCAGCCCCAGCATTTT,CASSEDPPGVDQPQHF
TRBV28,-,-,TRBJ1-3,TGTGCCAGCAGTCTAGCGATCGGAGGGGATGGAAACACCATATATTTT,CASSLAIGGDGNTIYF
TRBV19,-,once,TRBJ2-1,TGTGCCAGTAGTATAGGGGGGGGCCCAGGTGAGCAGTTCTTC,CASSIGGGPGEQFF
TRBV20-1,TRBD1,-,TRBJ1-1,TGCAGTGCTAGTCCCGGGACAGTGAACACTGAAGCTTTCTTT,CSASPGTVNTEAFF
TRBV27,-,-,TRBJ1-1,TGTGCCAGCAGTCTCGCAGGGGACACTGAAGCTTTCTTT,CASSLAGDTEAFF
TRBV18,-,-,TRBJ2-1,TGTGCCAGCTCACCCGGAGACACGGCGTACAATGAGCAGTTCTTC,CASSPGDTAYNEQFF
TRBV18,-,-,TRBJ1-2,TGTGCCAGCTCACCGGACGCTCTCTATGGCTACACCTTC,CASSPDALYGYTF
TRBV23-1,-,-,TRBJ2-1,TGCGCCAGCAGTCAGTGCCCGGGACACCCCAGAAAAGGGGTCCGGCCGGAGCAGTTCTTC,CASSQCPGHPRKGVRPEQFF
TRBV10-3,-,-,TRBJ1-1,TGTGCCACCAGCATCGGACGGTCGAACACTGAAGCTTTCTTT,CATSIGRSNTEAFF
TRBV5-6,TRBD2,once,TRBJ2-3,TGTGCCAGCAGCTCGACTAGCGGGTATACAGATACGCAGTATTTT,CASSSTSGYTDTQYF
TRBV4-1,-,-,TRBJ1-5,TGCGCCAGCAGCCAAGATGCCTCATCGGATAGAGGGAATCAGCCCCAGCATTTT,CASSQDASSDRGNQPQHF
TRBV6-6,TRBD1,-,TRBJ1-1,TGTGCCAGCAGCGAGACAGGGGGCGCATCTGAAGCTTTCTTT,CASSETGGASEAFF
TRBV5-1,-,once,TRBJ2-1,TGCGCCAGCAGCCCCGGGGTGCCGGCTCGAAGGAATGAGCAGTTCTTC,CASSPGVPARRNEQFF
TRBV24-1,-,-,TRBJ1-1,TGTGCCACCAGTCCGACAGATTCCCTGGAGTGGAGAATCTTT,CATSPTDSLEWRIF
TRBV7-9,TRBD2,-,TRBJ2-5,TGTGCCAGCAGCTTAAACGGGGGGGCCGGCGAGACCCAGTACTTC,CASSLNGGAGETQYF
TRBV6-1,TRBD2,-,TRBJ2-6,TGTGCCAGCAGTGGTAGCGGGTTGGTCTCTGGGGCCAACGTCCTGACTTTC,CASSGSGLVSGANVLTF
TRBV30,-,-,TRBJ1-6,TGTGCCTGGAGTTATATCCAGGCGTCCTATAATTCACCCCTCCACTTT,CAWSYIQASYNSPLHF
TRBV7-9,-,-,TRBJ2-5,TGTGCCAGCACCCGACAGCTCCGAAGAGGGGAGACCCAGTACTTC,CASTRQLRRGETQYF
TRBV19,-,-,TRBJ2-2,TGTGCCAGTAGCAATCCGGACAGTTACACCGGGGAGCTGTTTTTT,CASSNPDSYTGELFF
TRBV27,TRBD1,-,TRBJ1-6,TGTGCCACTGACAGGGTTAATTCACCCCTCCACTTT,CATDRVNSPLHF
TRBV7-2,-,-,TRBJ2-7,TGTGCCAGCAGCGTCCGGGCCACCTACGAGCAGTACTTC,CASSVRATYEQYF
TRBV6-5,-,-,TRBJ2-1,TGTGCCAGCAGTTATGCGGGCTCCTACAATGAGCAGTTCTTC,CASSYAGSYNEQFF